Listed below are T cell receptor beta chains from one sample, sequenced in a study of blood T cell repertoires in COVID-19. TCRdb's table, derived via immunoSEQ multiplex PCR, lists solely in-frame clones and lacks some. The table includes fewer than 450,000 clones, under 95% detected once. Sequences were obtained from peripheral blood. Receptors originate from a woman between 18 and 29 years old who had recovered from COVID-19. The CDR3 runs from the conserved cysteine through the conserved F or W. The D gene is left open where the match is weak. Expanded clones get a size class; other rows say once, few or many, or leave the size out.

-	TRBV27	-	13	TRBJ1-6	CASTRQQNSPLHF	TGTGCCAGCACACGACAGCAGAATTCACCCCTCCACTTT
once	TRBV10-1	TRBD2	13	TRBJ2-1	CASSHSGRLEQFF	TGCGCCAGCAGTCATAGCGGGAGACTTGAGCAGTTCTTC
-	TRBV6-5	-	14	TRBJ1-1	CASRPPGGGTEAFF	TGTGCCAGCAGGCCCCCGGGGGGAGGCACTGAAGCTTTCTTT
-	TRBV9	TRBD2	15	TRBJ2-1	CASSPRSSGRNEQFF	TGTGCCAGCAGCCCCCGGTCTAGCGGACGCAATGAGCAGTTCTTC
-	TRBV6-2/TRBV6-3	-	13	TRBJ1-1	CASSRDRNTEAFF	TGTGCCAGCAGCCGAGACAGGAACACTGAAGCTTTCTTT
once	TRBV6-6	TRBD2	16	TRBJ2-1	CASSVLTSGTYNEQFF	TGTGCCAGCAGTGTATTGACTAGCGGGACATACAATGAGCAGTTCTTC
-	TRBV24-1	TRBD2	16	TRBJ2-3	CATSDPRLAGTDTQYF	TGTGCCACCAGTGACCCCCGACTAGCCGGCACAGATACGCAGTATTTT
-	TRBV5-4	-	16	TRBJ1-4	CASSLDPGATNEKLFF	TGTGCCAGCAGCTTAGATCCGGGAGCAACTAATGAAAAACTGTTTTTT
few	TRBV6-5	-	12	TRBJ1-1	CASTNTQGRAFF	TGTGCCAGCACCAATACCCAGGGTAGGGCTTTCTTT
-	TRBV2	TRBD2	15	TRBJ2-3	CASARLAGGTDTQYF	TGTGCCAGCGCCCGACTAGCGGGAGGGACAGATACGCAGTATTTT
-	TRBV2	TRBD2	15	TRBJ2-1	CASSALAGETGEQFF	TGTGCCAGCAGCGCACTAGCGGGAGAGACGGGGGAGCAGTTCTTC
-	TRBV9	TRBD1	21	TRBJ2-6	CASSVGIRDRGKSSGANVLTF	TGTGCCAGCAGCGTAGGGATCCGGGACAGGGGGAAATCCTCTGGGGCCAACGTCCTGACTTTC
-	TRBV5-4	-	13	TRBJ1-1	CASSPGVNTEAFF	TGTGCCAGCAGCCCAGGGGTGAACACTGAAGCTTTCTTT
-	TRBV7-8	TRBD2	15	TRBJ2-2	CASRTSGSPTGELFF	TGTGCCAGCAGAACTAGCGGGAGCCCCACCGGGGAGCTGTTTTTT
-	TRBV30	-	14	TRBJ1-4	CAWSAGSSNEKLFF	TGTGCCTGGAGTGCAGGTTCATCTAATGAAAAACTGTTTTTT
-	TRBV1	-	19	TRBJ1-1	CTSSHTSGGGDLMNTEAFF	TGCACCAGCAGCCATACATCCGGTGGCGGCGACCTCATGAACACTGAAGCTTTCTTT
-	TRBV27	TRBD2	17	TRBJ2-1	CASSVAGASVGVHEQFF	TGTGCCAGCAGTGTAGCGGGAGCAAGTGTTGGGGTCCATGAGCAGTTCTTC
-	TRBV10-1	-	15	TRBJ1-3	CASSESTGSGNTIYF	TGCGCCAGCAGTGAGTCAACAGGCTCTGGAAACACCATATATTTT
once	TRBV5-1	-	15	TRBJ1-1	CASSFQGRRVTEAFF	TGCGCCAGCAGCTTTCAGGGGCGCCGCGTCACTGAAGCTTTCTTT
-	TRBV27	-	15	TRBJ2-1	CASSLRAGTYNEQFF	TGTGCCAGCAGTTTAAGGGCAGGGACCTACAATGAGCAGTTCTTC
-	TRBV6-2/TRBV6-3	-	15	TRBJ1-3	CASSRDTYSGNTIYF	TGTGCCAGCAGCAGAGACACCTACTCTGGAAACACCATATATTTT
-	TRBV7-9	TRBD2	16	TRBJ2-1	CASSLFRLAGVDEQFF	TGTGCCAGCAGCTTATTTCGACTAGCGGGAGTAGATGAGCAGTTCTTC
-	TRBV7-2	TRBD2	12	TRBJ2-1	CASSQTGGAKFF	TGTGCCAGCAGCCAAACCGGGGGGGCGAAGTTCTTC
once	TRBV7-2	-	14	TRBJ2-2	CASSPVLGTGELFF	TGTGCCAGCAGCCCAGTACTAGGCACCGGGGAGCTGTTTTTT
-	TRBV6-5	-	15	TRBJ1-3	CASSRGHRSGNTIYF	TGTGCCAGCAGTCGCGGACACCGCTCTGGAAACACCATATATTTT
-	TRBV9	TRBD1	17	TRBJ1-6	CASSRDLWGQGSSPLHF	TGTGCCAGCAGCCGGGATTTATGGGGACAGGGGAGTTCACCCCTCCACTTT
few	TRBV6-2/TRBV6-3	TRBD1	14	TRBJ2-1	CASSRDRGRLEQFF	TGTGCCAGCAGTAGGGACAGGGGGCGCCTTGAGCAGTTCTTC
-	TRBV24-1	TRBD1	17	TRBJ1-1	CATSETPQGTKNTEAFF	TGTGCCACCAGTGAAACCCCACAGGGGACAAAGAACACTGAAGCTTTCTTT
-	TRBV27	-	13	TRBJ1-1	CASRVTSNTEAFF	TGTGCCAGCAGGGTGACATCGAACACTGAAGCTTTCTTT
-	TRBV2	-	13	TRBJ1-1	CASRGQGNTEAFF	TGTGCCAGCAGGGGCCAGGGGAACACTGAAGCTTTCTTT
-	TRBV21-1	-	15	TRBJ1-2	CASSKKAVLRGPYTF	TGTGCCAGCAGCAAAAAAGCGGTTCTCAGAGGTCCCTACACCTTC
-	TRBV30	-	19	TRBJ1-5	CAWSGTRDSTSYSNQPQHF	TGTGCCTGGAGTGGAACCCGGGACTCAACTTCTTATAGCAATCAGCCCCAGCATTTT
-	TRBV2	TRBD2	16	TRBJ2-5	CASSVPGLVGSETQYF	TGTGCCAGCAGTGTCCCGGGACTAGTCGGTTCTGAGACCCAGTACTTC
-	TRBV27	TRBD2	16	TRBJ2-3	CASSWTLAGPGDTQYF	TGTGCCAGCAGTTGGACCCTAGCGGGGCCTGGGGATACGCAGTATTTT
-	TRBV5-1	TRBD2	13	TRBJ2-5	CASSLAGGETQYF	TGCGCCAGCAGCTTGGCCGGGGGGGAGACCCAGTACTTC
-	TRBV7-2	-	13	TRBJ1-1	CASSRSGGTEAFF	TGTGCCAGCAGCCGGTCGGGGGGCACTGAAGCTTTCTTT
-	TRBV11-2	-	14	TRBJ2-5	CASSSGGFQETQYF	TGTGCCAGCAGCTCAGGGGGGTTCCAAGAGACCCAGTACTTC
-	TRBV7-2	-	14	TRBJ1-1	CASSLTRRDTEAFF	TGTGCCAGCAGCTTAACCAGGCGGGACACTGAAGCTTTCTTT
-	TRBV27	TRBD1	14	TRBJ1-2	CASSAGQGFHGYTF	TGTGCCAGCAGTGCGGGACAGGGTTTTCATGGCTACACCTTC
-	TRBV29-1	-	14	TRBJ2-1	CSVGPSSSYNEQFF	TGCAGCGTTGGTCCTAGTAGCTCCTACAATGAGCAGTTCTTC
-	TRBV12-3/TRBV12-4	-	13	TRBJ1-5	CASSFQGNQPQHF	TGTGCCAGCAGTTTCCAGGGGAATCAGCCCCAGCATTTT